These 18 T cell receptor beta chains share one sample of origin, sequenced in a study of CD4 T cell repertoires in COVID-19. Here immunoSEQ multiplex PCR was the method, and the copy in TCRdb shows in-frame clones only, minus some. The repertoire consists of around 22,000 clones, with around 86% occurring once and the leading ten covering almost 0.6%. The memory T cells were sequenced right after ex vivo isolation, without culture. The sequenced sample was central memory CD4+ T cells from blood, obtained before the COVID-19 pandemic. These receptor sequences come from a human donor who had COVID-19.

The CDR3 spells CASRQSGNQPQHF. CDR3 in DNA: TGTGCCAGCCGGCAAAGCGGCAATCAGCCCCAGCATTTT. The V and J genes are TRBV2 and TRBJ1-5, with D unclear. Germline V gene lookup returns CDR1 SNHLY and CDR2 FYNNEI. V shed 8 bases and J shed 2 bases, with 10 bases lying between them. There are 13 residues in the CDR3.

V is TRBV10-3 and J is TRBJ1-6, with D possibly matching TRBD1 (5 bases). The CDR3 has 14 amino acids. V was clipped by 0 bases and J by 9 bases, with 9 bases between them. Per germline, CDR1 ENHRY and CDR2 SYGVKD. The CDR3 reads CAISESVQGSPLHF. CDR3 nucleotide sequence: TGTGCCATCAGTGAGTCGGTTCAGGGTTCACCCCTCCACTTT.

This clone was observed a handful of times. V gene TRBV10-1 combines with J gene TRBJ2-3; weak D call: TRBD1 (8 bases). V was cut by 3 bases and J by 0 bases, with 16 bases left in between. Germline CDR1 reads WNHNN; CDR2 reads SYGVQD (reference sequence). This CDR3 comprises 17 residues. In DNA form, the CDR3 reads TGCGCCAGCAGTGATCCAGGACAGGGACTAAGCACAGATACGCAGTATTTT. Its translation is CASSDPGQGLSTDTQYF.

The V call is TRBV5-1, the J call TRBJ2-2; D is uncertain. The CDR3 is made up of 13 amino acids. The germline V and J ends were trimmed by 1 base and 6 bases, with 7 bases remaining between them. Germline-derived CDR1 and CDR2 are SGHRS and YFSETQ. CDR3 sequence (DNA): TGCGCCAGCAGCTTGAACGGTGCCGGGGAGCTGTTTTTT. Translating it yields CASSLNGAGELFF.

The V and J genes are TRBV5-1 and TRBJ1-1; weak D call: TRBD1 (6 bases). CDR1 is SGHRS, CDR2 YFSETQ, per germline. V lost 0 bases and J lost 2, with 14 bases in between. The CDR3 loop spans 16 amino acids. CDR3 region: CASSLAGRGVNTEAFF. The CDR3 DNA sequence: TGCGCCAGCAGCTTGGCCGGGAGGGGGGTTAACACTGAAGCTTTCTTT.

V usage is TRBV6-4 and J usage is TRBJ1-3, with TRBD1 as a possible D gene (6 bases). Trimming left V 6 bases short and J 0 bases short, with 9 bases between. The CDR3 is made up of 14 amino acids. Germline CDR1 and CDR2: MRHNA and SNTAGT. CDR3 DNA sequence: TGTGCCAGCAGACTCAGGGGCTCTGGAAACACCATATATTTT. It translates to CASRLRGSGNTIYF.

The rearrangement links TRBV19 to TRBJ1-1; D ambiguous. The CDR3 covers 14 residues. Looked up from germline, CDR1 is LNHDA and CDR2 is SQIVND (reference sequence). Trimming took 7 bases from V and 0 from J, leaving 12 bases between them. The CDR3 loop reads CASTQEGMNTEAFF. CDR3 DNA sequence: TGTGCCAGTACCCAGGAGGGTATGAACACTGAAGCTTTCTTT.

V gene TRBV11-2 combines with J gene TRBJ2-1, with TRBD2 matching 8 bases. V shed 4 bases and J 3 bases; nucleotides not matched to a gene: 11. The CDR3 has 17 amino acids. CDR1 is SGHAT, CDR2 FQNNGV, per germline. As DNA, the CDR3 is TGTGCCAGCAGCTCCCAAACCGGGGGGGCCGTCTACAATGAGCAGTTCTTC. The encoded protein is CASSSQTGGAVYNEQFF.

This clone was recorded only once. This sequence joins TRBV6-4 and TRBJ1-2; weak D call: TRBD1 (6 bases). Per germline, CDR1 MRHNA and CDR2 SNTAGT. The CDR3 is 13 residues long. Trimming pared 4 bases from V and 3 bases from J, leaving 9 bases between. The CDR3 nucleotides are TGTGCCAGCAGTGCTGGACAGCACTATGGCTACACCTTC. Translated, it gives CASSAGQHYGYTF.

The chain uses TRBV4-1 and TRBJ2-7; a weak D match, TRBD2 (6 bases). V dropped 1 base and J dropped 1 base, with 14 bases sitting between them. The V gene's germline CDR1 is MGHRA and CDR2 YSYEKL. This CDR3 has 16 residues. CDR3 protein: CASSQVGGARSYEQYF. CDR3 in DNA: TGCGCCAGCAGCCAAGTCGGAGGGGCGCGTTCCTACGAGCAGTACTTC.

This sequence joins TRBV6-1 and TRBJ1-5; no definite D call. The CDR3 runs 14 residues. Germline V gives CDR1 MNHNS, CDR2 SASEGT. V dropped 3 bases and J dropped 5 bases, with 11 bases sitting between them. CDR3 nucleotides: TGTGCCAGCAGTGACTCAACAGTGGATCAGCCCCAGCATTTT. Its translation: CASSDSTVDQPQHF.

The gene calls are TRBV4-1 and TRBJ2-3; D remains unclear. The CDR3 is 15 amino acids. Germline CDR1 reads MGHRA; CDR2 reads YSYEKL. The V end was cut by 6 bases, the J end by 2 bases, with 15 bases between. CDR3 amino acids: CASRPGQENTDTQYF. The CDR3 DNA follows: TGCGCCAGCAGACCTGGGCAAGAGAACACAGATACGCAGTATTTT.

In nucleotides, the CDR3 is TGTGCCAGCAGCTTAGGACAGGGGATAGATGGCTACACCTTC. Translated: CASSLGQGIDGYTF. V is TRBV11-2 and J is TRBJ1-2; 8 bases are shared with TRBD1. Germline assignment: CDR1 SGHAT and CDR2 FQNNGV. V was pared by 1 base and J by 6 bases, with 4 bases of the junction left unmatched. The CDR3 has 14 amino acids.

The CDR3 DNA reads as TGTGCCAGCAGCCCCAATGTCCGGTTGCCCCTCCACTTT. It translates to CASSPNVRLPLHF. The genes are TRBV11-2 and TRBJ1-6; D not resolved. Germline values: CDR1 SGHAT, CDR2 FQNNGV. Trimming shortened V by 5 bases and J by 13 bases, and 15 bases separated the two germline ends. This CDR3 has 13 amino acids.

The CDR3 loop reads CAISEPSGTPQETQYF. The DNA for the CDR3 is TGTGCCATCAGTGAGCCTAGCGGGACCCCCCAAGAGACCCAGTACTTC. The chain employs TRBV10-3 and TRBJ2-5; TRBD2 agrees at 9 bases. The CDR3 loop spans 16 amino acids. Trimming removed 2 bases from V and 1 base from J; junction bases left unmatched: 5. Germline assignment: CDR1 ENHRY and CDR2 SYGVKD.

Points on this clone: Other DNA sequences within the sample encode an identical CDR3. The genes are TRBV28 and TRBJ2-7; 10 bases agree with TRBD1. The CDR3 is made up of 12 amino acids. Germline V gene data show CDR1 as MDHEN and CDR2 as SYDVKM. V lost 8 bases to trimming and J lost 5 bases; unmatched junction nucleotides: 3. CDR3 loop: CASGTGVHEQYF. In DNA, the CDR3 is TGTGCCAGCGGGACAGGGGTCCACGAGCAGTACTTC.

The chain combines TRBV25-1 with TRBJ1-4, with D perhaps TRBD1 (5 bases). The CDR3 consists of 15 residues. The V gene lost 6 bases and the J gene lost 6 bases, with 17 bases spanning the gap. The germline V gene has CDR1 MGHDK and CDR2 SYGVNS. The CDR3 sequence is CASRSPRGFDEKLFF. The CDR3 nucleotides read TGTGCCAGCAGGAGTCCTCGGGGGTTTGATGAAAAACTGTTTTTT.

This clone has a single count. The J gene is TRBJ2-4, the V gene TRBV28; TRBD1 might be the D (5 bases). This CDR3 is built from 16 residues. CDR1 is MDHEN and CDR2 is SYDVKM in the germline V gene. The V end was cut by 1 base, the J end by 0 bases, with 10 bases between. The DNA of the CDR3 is TGTGCCAGCAGTTTATACAGGAGTGTAGCCAAAAACATTCAGTACTTC. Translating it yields CASSLYRSVAKNIQYF.